The rows below give T cell receptor beta chains drawn from one sample of a study of PD-1 blockade in classical Hodgkin lymphoma. TCRdb keeps only in-frame clones here, not all; method: immunoSEQ multiplex PCR. Of around 25,000 clones in the sample, 94% were seen once. The sequencing sample was made of peripheral blood mononuclear cells (PBMCs). The receptors come from a human donor with classical Hodgkin lymphoma. Both conserved end residues are part of each CDR3. D genes are given only for firm matches. Clone size is stated in some rows and not others, as once, few, many or a class when expanded.

>TRBV10-2|TRBJ2-1|.|.
TGCGCCAGCAGTGTTGTAGGAGGGGTGCTCGATGAGCAGTTCTTC
CASSVVGGVLDEQFF
>TRBV6-5|TRBJ2-5|once|.
TGTGCCAGCAGCTCGGGGGAGACCCAGTACTTC
CASSSGETQYF
>TRBV2|TRBJ2-1|.|TRBD2
TGTGCCAGCAGTGAAGCCTGGGAGGGGCAGTTCTTC
CASSEAWEGQFF
>TRBV11-2|TRBJ2-7|.|TRBD2
TGTGCCAGCAGCCCCGGACTAGCGGGATTCTACGAGCAGTACTTC
CASSPGLAGFYEQYF
>TRBV6-1|TRBJ2-1|.|TRBD1
TGTGCCAGCAGTGAAGCCTCGGACAGGTACAATGAGCAGTTCTTC
CASSEASDRYNEQFF
>TRBV4-3|TRBJ2-1|.|.
TGCGCCAGCAGCCAAGATGAGGGTAGGAATGAGCAGTTCTTC
CASSQDEGRNEQFF
>TRBV6-1|TRBJ2-3|.|TRBD1
TGTGCCAGCAGTGCCACAGGGGCCGGCACAGATACGCAGTATTTT
CASSATGAGTDTQYF
>TRBV23-1|TRBJ1-2|.|TRBD1
TGCGCCAGCAGTCACATCGACAGGGGGGGCCATGGCTACACCTTC
CASSHIDRGGHGYTF
>TRBV27|TRBJ2-7|.|.
TGTGCCAGCGGATACACGGCCGAGCAGTACTTC
CASGYTAEQYF
>TRBV30|TRBJ2-5|once|.
TGTGCCTGGAGTGCGCAGGTTCAAGAGACCCAGTACTTC
CAWSAQVQETQYF
>TRBV18|TRBJ2-1|.|TRBD1
TGTGCCAGCTCACCCTATCCCCAGGGGGCCTCCGATGAGCAGTTCTTC
CASSPYPQGASDEQFF